This T cell receptor (beta chain) was identified during a study of cytomegalovirus exposure and HLA in healthy donors. This clone was recorded a few times. In the PCR, 60 Vbeta and 13 Jbeta primers were used. Profiling relied on immunoSEQ multiplex PCR, and the TCRdb table lists in-frame clones only, not all of them. The sample lists about 96,000 clones, 65% to 80% seen once, with 3% in the top ten. The CDR3 sequence is 15 residues long. The germline V and J ends were trimmed by 0 bases and 5 bases, with 10 bases remaining between them. CDR1 and CDR2 from the germline V gene are MNHNY and SVGAGI (reference sequence).

The sequenced sample consisted of PBMCs. The chain employs TRBV6-6 and TRBJ1-4, with D tentatively TRBD1 (5 bases). The clonotype originates from a female donor in good health and CMV-seropositive. CDR3 nucleotide sequence: TGTGCCAGCAGTTACTCTCCAGGGTTAAATGAAAAACTGTTTTTT. It codes for CASSYSPGLNEKLFF.